This record covers a single T cell receptor (beta chain). Its antigen remains unidentified. The identical CDR3 is also encoded by other nucleotide sequences in the sample. Profiling relied on immunoSEQ multiplex PCR, and the TCRdb table lists in-frame clones only, not all of them. The top ten clones hold about 0.41% of a sample with 2 million to 2.5 million clones, approximately 90% of them seen once. This record belongs to a study of shared clonotypes between healthy human individuals. Findings and caveats of the study: When naive CD4 clonotypes were compared across a few donors, around 4.6% were shared.

Sequences were obtained from naive CD4+ T cells from PBMCs. Regarding subset: CD45RA+ positively selected. The receptor comes from a young man in good health. Some clones in this sample may be carry-over from other donors' samples.

The CDR3 nucleotides read TGTGCCTCCCGAGGGACCTACGAGCAGTACTTC. Amino acid sequence: CASRGTYEQYF. The rearrangement uses TRBV6-5 and TRBJ2-7; possibly TRBD2 for D (5 bases). In germline, CDR1 is MNHEY, CDR2 SVGAGI. V lost 11 bases and J lost 2, with 10 bases in between. The CDR3 contains 11 residues.